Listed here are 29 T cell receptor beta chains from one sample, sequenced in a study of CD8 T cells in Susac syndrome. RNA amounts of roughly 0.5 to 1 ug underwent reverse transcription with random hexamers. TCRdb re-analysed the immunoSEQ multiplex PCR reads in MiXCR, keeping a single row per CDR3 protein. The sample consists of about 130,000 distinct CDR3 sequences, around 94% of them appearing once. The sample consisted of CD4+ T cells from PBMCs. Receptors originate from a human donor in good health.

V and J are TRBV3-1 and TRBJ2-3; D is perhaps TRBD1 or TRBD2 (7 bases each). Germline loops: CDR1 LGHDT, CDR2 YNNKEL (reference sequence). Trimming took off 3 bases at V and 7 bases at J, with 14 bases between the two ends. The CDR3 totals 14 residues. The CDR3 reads CASSHEAGQYTQYF. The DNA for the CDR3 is TGTGCCAGCAGCCACGAAGCGGGACAGTATACGCAGTATTTT.

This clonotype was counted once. The CDR3, as DNA: TGCAGCGTGACCGGGACAAGCTACGAGCAGTACTTC. Translated: CSVTGTSYEQYF. The chain uses TRBV29-1 and TRBJ2-7; D perhaps matches TRBD1 (6 bases). The length of the CDR3 is 12 residues. V was trimmed by 6 bases and J by 3 bases, leaving 12 bases between them. Germline CDR1 is SQVTM and CDR2 is ANQGSEA.

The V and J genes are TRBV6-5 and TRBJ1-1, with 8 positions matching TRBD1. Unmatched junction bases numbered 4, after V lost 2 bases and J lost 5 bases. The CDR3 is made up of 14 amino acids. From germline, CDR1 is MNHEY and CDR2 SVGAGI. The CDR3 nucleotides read TGTGCCAGCAGTTACACGACAGGGGCAACTGAAGCTTTCTTT. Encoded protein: CASSYTTGATEAFF.

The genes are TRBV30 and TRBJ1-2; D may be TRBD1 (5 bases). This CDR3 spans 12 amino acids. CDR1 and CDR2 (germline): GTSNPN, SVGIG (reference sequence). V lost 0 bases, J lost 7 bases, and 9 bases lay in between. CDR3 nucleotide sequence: TGTGCCTGGAGTGTAACAGGCAGTGGCTACACCTTC. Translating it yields CAWSVTGSGYTF. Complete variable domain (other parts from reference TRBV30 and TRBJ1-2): SQTIHQWPATLVQPVGSPLSLECTVEGTSNPNLYWYRQAAGRGLQLLFYSVGIGQISSEVPQNLSASRPQDRQFILSSKKLLLSDSGFYLCAWSVTGSGYTFGSGTRLTVV.

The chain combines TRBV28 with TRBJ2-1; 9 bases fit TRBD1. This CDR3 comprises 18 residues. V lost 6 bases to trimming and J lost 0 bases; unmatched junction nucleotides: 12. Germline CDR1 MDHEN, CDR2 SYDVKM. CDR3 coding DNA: TGTGCCAGCAGGGGACAGGGAAGACGTCCTAGCTCCTACAATGAGCAGTTCTTC. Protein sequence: CASRGQGRRPSSYNEQFF. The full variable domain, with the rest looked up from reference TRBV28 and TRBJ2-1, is DVKVTQSSRYLVKRTGEKVFLECVQDMDHENMFWYRQDPGLGLRLIYFSYDVKMKEKGDIPEGYSVSREKKERFSLILESASTNQTSMYLCASRGQGRRPSSYNEQFFGPGTRLTVL.

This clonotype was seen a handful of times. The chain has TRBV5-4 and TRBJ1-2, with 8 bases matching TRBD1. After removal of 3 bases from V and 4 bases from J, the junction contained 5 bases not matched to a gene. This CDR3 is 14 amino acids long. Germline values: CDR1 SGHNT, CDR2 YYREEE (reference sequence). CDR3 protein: CASSSGQGGYGYTF. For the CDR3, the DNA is TGTGCCAGCAGCTCCGGACAGGGTGGCTATGGCTACACCTTC.

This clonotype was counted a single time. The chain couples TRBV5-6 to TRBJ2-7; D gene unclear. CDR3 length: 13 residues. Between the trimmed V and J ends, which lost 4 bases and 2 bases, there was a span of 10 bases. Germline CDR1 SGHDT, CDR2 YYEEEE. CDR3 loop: CASSPMPPYEQYF. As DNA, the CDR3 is TGTGCCAGCAGCCCGATGCCCCCCTACGAGCAGTACTTC.

CDR3 amino acids: CASSYSTSFSYEQYF. The CDR3, as DNA: TGTGCCAGCAGTTACTCGACCAGCTTCTCCTACGAGCAGTACTTC. The chain is built from TRBV6-5 and TRBJ2-7; the D is unclear. This CDR3 is built from 15 residues. Deletions cut 0 bases from V and 0 bases from J, with 9 bases between. Germline V gene data show CDR1 as MNHEY and CDR2 as SVGAGI.

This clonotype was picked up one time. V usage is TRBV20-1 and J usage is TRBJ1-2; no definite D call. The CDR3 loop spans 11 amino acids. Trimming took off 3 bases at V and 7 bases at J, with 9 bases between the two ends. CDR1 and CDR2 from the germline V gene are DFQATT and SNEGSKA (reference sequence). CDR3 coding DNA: TGCAGTGCTAGGGATCAAGGTGGCTACACCTTC. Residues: CSARDQGGYTF.

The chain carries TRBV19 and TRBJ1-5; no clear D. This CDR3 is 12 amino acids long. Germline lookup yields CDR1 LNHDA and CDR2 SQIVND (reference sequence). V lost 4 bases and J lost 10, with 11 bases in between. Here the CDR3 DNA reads TGTGCCAGTAGTACCCAAGTCATCCCCCAGCATTTT. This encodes CASSTQVIPQHF.

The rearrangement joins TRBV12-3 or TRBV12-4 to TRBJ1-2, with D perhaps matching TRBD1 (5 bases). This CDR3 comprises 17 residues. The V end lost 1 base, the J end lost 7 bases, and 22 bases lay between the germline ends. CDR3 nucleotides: TGTGCCAGCAGTTTAGGAGGGGACCCACTATGGCTGAGTGGCTACACCTTC. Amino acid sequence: CASSLGGDPLWLSGYTF.

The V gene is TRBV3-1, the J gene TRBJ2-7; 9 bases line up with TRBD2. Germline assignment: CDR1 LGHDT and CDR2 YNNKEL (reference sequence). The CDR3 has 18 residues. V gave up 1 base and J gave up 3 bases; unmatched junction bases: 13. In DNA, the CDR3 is TGTGCCAGCAGCCAAGCGCCATCAACCGGGACTAGCAACTACGAGCAGTACTTC. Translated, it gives CASSQAPSTGTSNYEQYF.

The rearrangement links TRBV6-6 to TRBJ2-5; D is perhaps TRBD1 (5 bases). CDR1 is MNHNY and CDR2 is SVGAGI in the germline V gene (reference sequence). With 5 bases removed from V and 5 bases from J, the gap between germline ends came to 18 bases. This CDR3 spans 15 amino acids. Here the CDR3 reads CASSTPTDIPETQYF. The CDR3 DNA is TGTGCCAGCAGTACACCGACAGATATCCCCGAGACCCAGTACTTC.

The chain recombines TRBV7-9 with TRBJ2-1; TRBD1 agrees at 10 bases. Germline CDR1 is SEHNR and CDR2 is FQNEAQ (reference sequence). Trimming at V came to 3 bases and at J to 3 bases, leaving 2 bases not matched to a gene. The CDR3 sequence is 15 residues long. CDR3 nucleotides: TGTGCCAGCAGCTTCGGGACAGGGGACTACAATGAGCAGTTCTTC. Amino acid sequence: CASSFGTGDYNEQFF. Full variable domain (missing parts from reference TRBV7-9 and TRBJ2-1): DTGVSQNPRHKITKRGQNVTFRCDPISEHNRLYWYRQTLGQGPEFLTYFQNEAQLEKSRLLSDRFSAERPKGSFSTLEIQRTEQGDSAMYLCASSFGTGDYNEQFFGPGTRLTVL.

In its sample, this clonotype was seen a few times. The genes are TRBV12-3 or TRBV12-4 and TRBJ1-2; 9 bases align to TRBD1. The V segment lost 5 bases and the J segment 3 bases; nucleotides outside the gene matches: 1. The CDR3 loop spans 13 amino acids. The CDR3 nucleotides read TGTGCCAGCAGTCGGACAGGGGACTATGGCTACACCTTC. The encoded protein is CASSRTGDYGYTF.

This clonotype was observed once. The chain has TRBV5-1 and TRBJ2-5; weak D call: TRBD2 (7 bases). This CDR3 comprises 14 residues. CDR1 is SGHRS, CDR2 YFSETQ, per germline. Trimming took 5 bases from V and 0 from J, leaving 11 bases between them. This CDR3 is CASRGGLNQETQYF. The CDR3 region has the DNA TGCGCCAGCAGGGGGGGGCTGAACCAAGAGACCCAGTACTTC.

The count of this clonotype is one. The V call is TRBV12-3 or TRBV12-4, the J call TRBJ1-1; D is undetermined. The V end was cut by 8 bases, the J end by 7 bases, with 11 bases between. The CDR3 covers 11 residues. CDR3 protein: CASGPRNEAFF. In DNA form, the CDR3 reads TGTGCCAGCGGCCCCAGAAATGAAGCTTTCTTT.

The CDR3 loop is CSARGGSSSYEQYF. Here the CDR3 DNA reads TGCAGTGCTAGAGGGGGCAGTAGCTCCTACGAGCAGTACTTC. This rearrangement joins TRBV20-1 to TRBJ2-7; TRBD1 is a possible D gene (5 bases). Germline CDR1 DFQATT, CDR2 SNEGSKA (reference sequence). V was cut by 1 base and J by 0 bases, with 10 bases left in between. This CDR3 has 14 residues.

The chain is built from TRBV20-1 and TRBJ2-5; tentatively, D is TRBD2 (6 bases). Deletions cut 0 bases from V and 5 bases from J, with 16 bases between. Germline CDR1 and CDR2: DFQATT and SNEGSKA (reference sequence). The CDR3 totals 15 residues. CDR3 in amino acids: CSARDRIAVAETQYF. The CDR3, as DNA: TGCAGTGCTAGAGATAGAATAGCGGTCGCTGAGACCCAGTACTTC.

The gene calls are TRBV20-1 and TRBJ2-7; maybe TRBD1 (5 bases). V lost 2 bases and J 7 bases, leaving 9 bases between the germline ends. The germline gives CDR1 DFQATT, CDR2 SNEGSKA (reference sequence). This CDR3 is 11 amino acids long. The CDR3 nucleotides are TGCAGTGCTAGACCCCGGACAGAGCAGTACTTC. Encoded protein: CSARPRTEQYF.

The CDR3 reads CASSLLAGRGETQYF. CDR3 bases: TGTGCCAGCAGTCTACTAGCGGGAAGGGGAGAGACCCAGTACTTC. V is TRBV12-3 or TRBV12-4 and J is TRBJ2-5, with 10 bases aligning to TRBD2. The CDR3 is made up of 15 amino acids. With 5 bases clipped from V and 4 bases from J, the junction kept 7 bases outside the gene matches.

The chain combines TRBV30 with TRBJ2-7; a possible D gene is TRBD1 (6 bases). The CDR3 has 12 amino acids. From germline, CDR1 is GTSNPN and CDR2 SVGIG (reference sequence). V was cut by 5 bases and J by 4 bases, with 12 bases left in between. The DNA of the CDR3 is TGTGCCTGGGAACAGGGAAGGTACGAGCAGTACTTC. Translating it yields CAWEQGRYEQYF. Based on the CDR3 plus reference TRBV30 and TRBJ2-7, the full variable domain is SQTIHQWPATLVQPVGSPLSLECTVEGTSNPNLYWYRQAAGRGLQLLFYSVGIGQISSEVPQNLSASRPQDRQFILSSKKLLLSDSGFYLCAWEQGRYEQYFGPGTRLTVT.

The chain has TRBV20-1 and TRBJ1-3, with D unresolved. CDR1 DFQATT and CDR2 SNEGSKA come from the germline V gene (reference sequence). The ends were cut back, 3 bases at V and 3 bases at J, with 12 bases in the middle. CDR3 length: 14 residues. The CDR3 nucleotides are TGCAGTGCTAGGGCGGGCGGGCATGGAAACACCATATATTTT. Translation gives CSARAGGHGNTIYF.

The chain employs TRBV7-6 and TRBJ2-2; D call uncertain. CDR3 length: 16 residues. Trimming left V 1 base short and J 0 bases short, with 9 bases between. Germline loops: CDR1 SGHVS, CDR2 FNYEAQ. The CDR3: CASSLVARPNTGELFF. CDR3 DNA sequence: TGTGCCAGCAGCTTAGTTGCCAGGCCGAACACCGGGGAGCTGTTTTTT.

Here the CDR3 reads CASSPRQLPLHF. The CDR3 region has the DNA TGTGCCAGCAGTCCTCGACAGCTTCCCCTCCACTTT. The chain employs TRBV6-5 and TRBJ1-6; D is perhaps TRBD1 (5 bases). The V end was cut by 5 bases, the J end by 13 bases, with 12 bases between. From germline, CDR1 is MNHEY and CDR2 SVGAGI. The CDR3 contains 12 residues.

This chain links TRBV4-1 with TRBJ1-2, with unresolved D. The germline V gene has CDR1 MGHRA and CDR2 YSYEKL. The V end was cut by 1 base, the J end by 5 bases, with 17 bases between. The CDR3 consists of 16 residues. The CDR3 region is CASSQVTQEKIYGYTF. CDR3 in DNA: TGCGCCAGCAGCCAAGTTACCCAGGAAAAGATTTATGGCTACACCTTC.

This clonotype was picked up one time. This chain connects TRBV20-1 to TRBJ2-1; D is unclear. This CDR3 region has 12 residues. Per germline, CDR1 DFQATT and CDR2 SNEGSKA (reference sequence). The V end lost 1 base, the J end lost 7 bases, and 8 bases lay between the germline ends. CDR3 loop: CSARGITNEQFF. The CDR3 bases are TGCAGTGCTAGAGGTATCACGAATGAGCAGTTCTTC.

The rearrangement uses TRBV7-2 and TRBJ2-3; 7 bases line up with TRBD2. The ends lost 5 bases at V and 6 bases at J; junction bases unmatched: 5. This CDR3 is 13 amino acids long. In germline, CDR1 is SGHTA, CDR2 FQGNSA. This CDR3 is CASSMRLADTQYF. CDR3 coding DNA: TGTGCCAGCAGCATGAGACTAGCTGATACGCAGTATTTT.

The CDR3 nucleotides read TGCAGCGTTGAGGGACAACTATTGAACACTGAAGCTTTCTTT. It specifies CSVEGQLLNTEAFF. This chain joins TRBV29-1 and TRBJ1-1, with D possibly TRBD1 on 6 matching bases. There are 14 residues in the CDR3. V was pared by 3 bases and J by 0 bases, with 11 bases between. CDR1 and CDR2 (germline): SQVTM, ANQGSEA.